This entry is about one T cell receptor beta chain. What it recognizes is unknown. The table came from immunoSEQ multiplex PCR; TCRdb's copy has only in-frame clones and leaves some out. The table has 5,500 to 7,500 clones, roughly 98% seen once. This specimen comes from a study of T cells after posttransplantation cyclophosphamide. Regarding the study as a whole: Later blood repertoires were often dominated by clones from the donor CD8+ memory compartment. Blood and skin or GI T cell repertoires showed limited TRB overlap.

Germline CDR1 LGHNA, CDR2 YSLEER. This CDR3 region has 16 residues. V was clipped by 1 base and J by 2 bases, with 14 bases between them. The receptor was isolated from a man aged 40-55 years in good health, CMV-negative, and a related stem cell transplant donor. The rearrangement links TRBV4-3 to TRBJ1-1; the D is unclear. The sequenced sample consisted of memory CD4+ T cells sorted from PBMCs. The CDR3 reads CASSQGGGRLNTEAFF. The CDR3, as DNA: TGCGCCAGCAGCCAAGGCGGAGGACGCCTTAACACTGAAGCTTTCTTT.